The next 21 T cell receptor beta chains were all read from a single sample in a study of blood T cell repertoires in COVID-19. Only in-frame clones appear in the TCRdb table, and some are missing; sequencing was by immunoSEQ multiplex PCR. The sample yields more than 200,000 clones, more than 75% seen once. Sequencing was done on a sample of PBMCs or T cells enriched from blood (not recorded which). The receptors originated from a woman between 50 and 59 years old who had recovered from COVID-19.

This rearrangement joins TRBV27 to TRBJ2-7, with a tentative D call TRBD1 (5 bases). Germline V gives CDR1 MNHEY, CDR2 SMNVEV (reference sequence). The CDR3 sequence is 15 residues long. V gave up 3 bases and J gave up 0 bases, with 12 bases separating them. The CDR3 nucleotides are TGTGCCAGCAGTTTCAATGGGGCCAACTCCTACGAGCAGTACTTC. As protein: CASSFNGANSYEQYF.

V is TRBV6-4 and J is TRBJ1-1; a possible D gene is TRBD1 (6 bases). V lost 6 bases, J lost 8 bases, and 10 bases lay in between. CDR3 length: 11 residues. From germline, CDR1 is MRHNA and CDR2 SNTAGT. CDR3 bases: TGTGCCAGCAGAGGGACACGGGAAGCTTTCTTT. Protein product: CASRGTREAFF.

The CDR3 DNA reads TGTGCCAGTAGTCGGGCCAGGGGCACAGATACGCAGTATTTT. As protein: CASSRARGTDTQYF. This chain connects TRBV19 to TRBJ2-3, with TRBD1 as a possible D gene (5 bases). This CDR3 comprises 14 residues. Germline V lookup: CDR1 LNHDA, CDR2 SQIVND (reference sequence). Trimming removed 5 bases from V and 1 base from J, with 10 bases in between.

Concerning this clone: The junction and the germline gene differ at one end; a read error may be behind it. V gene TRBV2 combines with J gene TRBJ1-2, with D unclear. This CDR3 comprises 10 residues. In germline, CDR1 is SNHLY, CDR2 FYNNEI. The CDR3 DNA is TGTGCCAGCAGGAGGGAACAATTATACTTC. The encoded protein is CASRREQLYF.

In nucleotides, the CDR3 is TGTGCCAGCAGTTACTCGCAGGATTCACCCCTCCACTTT. Its translation: CASSYSQDSPLHF. The chain carries TRBV6-5 and TRBJ1-6; D is uncertain. The CDR3 covers 13 residues. Germline values: CDR1 MNHEY, CDR2 SVGAGI. V gave up 0 bases and J gave up 8 bases, with 5 bases separating them.

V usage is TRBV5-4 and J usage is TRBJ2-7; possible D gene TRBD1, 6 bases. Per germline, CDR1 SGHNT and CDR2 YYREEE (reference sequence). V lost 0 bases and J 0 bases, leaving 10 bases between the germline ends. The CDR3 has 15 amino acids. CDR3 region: CASSLARGNSYEQYF. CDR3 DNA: TGTGCCAGCAGCTTGGCCAGGGGAAACTCCTACGAGCAGTACTTC. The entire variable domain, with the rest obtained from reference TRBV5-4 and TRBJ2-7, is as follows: ETGVTQSPTHLIKTRGQQVTLRCSSQSGHNTVSWYQQALGQGPQFIFQYYREEENGRGNFPPRFSGLQFPNYSSELNVNALELDDSALYLCASSLARGNSYEQYFGPGTRLTVT.

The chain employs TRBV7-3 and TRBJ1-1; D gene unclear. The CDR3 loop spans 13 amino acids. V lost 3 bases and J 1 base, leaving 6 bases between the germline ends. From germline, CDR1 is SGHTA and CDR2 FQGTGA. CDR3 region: CASSLGQNTEAFF. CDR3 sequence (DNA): TGTGCCAGCAGCTTGGGCCAGAACACTGAAGCTTTCTTT.

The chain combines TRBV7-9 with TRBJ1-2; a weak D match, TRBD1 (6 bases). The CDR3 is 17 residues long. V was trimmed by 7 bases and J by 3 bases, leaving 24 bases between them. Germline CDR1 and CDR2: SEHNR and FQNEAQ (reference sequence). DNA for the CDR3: TGTGCCAGCATTTCCGACGGGGGGGCGCATTTGGACTATGGCTACACCTTC. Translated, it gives CASISDGGAHLDYGYTF.

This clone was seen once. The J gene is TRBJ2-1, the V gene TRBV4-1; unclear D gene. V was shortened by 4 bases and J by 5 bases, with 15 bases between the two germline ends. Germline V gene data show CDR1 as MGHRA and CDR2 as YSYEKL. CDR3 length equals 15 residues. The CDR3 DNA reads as TGCGCCAGCAGCCCAGACTCTAGACCCCACAATGAGCAGTTCTTC. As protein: CASSPDSRPHNEQFF.

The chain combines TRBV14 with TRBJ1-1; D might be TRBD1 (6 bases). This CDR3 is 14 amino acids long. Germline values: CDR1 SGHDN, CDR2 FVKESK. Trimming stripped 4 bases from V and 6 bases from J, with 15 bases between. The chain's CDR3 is CASSLNREPPEAFF. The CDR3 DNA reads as TGTGCCAGCAGCCTAAACAGGGAACCCCCTGAAGCTTTCTTT. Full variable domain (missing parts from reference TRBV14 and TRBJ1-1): EAGVTQFPSHSVIEKGQTVTLRCDPISGHDNLYWYRRVMGKEIKFLLHFVKESKQDESGMPNNRFLAERTGGTYSTLKVQPAELEDSGVYFCASSLNREPPEAFFGQGTRLTVV.

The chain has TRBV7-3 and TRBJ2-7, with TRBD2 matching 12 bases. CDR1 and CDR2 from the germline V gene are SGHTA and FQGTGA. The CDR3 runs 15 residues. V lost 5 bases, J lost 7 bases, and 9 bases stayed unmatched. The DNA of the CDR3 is TGTGCCAGCAGCATTGGACTAGCGGGAATAAGGGAGCAGTACTTC. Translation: CASSIGLAGIREQYF.

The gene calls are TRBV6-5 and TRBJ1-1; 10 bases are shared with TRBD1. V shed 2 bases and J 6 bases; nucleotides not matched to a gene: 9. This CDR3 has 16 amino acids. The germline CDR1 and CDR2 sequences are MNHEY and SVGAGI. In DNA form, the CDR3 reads TGTGCCAGCAGTTACGGGACAGGGGACTGGAGTCCTGAAGCTTTCTTT. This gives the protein CASSYGTGDWSPEAFF.

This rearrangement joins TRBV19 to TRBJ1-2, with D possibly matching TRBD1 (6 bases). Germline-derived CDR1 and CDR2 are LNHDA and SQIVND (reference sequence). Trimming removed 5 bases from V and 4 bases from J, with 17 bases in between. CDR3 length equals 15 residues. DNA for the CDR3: TGTGCCAGTAGTTCGGGCAGGGGAGTCGGCTATGGCTACACCTTC. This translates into CASSSGRGVGYGYTF.

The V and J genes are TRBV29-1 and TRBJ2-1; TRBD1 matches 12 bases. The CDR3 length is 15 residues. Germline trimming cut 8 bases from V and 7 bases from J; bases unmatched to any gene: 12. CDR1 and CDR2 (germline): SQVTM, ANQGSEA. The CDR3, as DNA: TGCAGCATCCGGGACAGGGGGCGAATCTCAAATGAGCAGTTCTTC. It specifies CSIRDRGRISNEQFF.

CDR3 DNA: TGTGCCACCAGTGGCGGGATTCTCTACAATGAGCAGTTCTTC. Translation: CATSGGILYNEQFF. J is TRBJ2-1 and V is TRBV24-1; TRBD2 is a possible D gene (6 bases). V was clipped by 5 bases and J by 3 bases, with 10 bases between them. CDR1 KGHDR and CDR2 SFDVKD come from the germline V gene. This CDR3 region has 14 residues.

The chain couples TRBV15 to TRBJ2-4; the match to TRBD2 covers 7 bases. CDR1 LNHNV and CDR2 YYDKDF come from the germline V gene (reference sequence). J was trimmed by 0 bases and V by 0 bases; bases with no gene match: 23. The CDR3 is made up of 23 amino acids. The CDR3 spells CATSRDRGVFASAGVLAKNIQYF. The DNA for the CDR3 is TGTGCCACCAGCAGAGATCGGGGGGTATTTGCATCGGCCGGTGTTTTAGCCAAAAACATTCAGTACTTC.

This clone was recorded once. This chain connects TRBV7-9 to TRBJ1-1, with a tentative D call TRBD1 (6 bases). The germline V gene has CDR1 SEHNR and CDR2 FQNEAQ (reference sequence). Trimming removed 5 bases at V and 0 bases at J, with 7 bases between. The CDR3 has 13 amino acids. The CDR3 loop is CASSGQLNTEAFF. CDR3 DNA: TGTGCCAGCAGCGGACAGTTGAACACTGAAGCTTTCTTT. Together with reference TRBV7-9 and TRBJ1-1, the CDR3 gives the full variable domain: DTGVSQNPRHKITKRGQNVTFRCDPISEHNRLYWYRQTLGQGPEFLTYFQNEAQLEKSRLLSDRFSAERPKGSFSTLEIQRTEQGDSAMYLCASSGQLNTEAFFGQGTRLTVV.

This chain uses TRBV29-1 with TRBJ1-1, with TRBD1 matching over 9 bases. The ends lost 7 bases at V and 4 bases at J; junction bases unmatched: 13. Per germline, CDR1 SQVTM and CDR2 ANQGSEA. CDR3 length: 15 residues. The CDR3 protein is CSAIWGTGKFTEAFF. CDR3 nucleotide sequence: TGCAGCGCTATTTGGGGGACAGGGAAGTTCACTGAAGCTTTCTTT.

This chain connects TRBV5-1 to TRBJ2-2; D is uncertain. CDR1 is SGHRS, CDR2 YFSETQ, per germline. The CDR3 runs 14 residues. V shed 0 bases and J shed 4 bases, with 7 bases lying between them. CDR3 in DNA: TGCGCCAGCAGCTTGGCCGTAATCACCGGGGAGCTGTTTTTT. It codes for CASSLAVITGELFF.

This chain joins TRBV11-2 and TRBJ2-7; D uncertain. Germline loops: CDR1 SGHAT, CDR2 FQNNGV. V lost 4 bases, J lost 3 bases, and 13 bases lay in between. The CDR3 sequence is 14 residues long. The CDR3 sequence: CASSSSEEFYEQYF. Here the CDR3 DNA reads TGTGCCAGCAGCTCCTCAGAGGAGTTCTACGAGCAGTACTTC.

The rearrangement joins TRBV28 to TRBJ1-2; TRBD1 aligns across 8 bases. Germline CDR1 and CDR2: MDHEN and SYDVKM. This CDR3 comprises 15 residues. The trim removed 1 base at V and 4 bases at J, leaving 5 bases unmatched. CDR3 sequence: CASSLFYQGAYGYTF. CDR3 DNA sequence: TGTGCCAGCAGTTTATTCTATCAGGGGGCCTATGGCTACACCTTC.